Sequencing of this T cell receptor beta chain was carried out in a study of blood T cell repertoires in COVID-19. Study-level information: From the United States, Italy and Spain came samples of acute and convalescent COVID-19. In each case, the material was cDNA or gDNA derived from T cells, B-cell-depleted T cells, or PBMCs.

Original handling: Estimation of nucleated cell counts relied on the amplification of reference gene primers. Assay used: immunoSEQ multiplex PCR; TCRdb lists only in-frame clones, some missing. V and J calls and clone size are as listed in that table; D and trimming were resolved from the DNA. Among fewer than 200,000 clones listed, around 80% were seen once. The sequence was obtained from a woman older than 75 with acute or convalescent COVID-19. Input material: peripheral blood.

This chain's CDR3 is CASSYSYDRLSYEQYF. The CDR3 DNA reads as TGTGCCAGCAGTTACTCGTATGACAGGCTCTCCTACGAGCAGTACTTC. This chain connects TRBV6-2 or TRBV6-3 to TRBJ2-7, with D possibly TRBD1 on 6 matching bases. In germline, CDR1 is MNHEY, CDR2 SVGEGT. V was pared by 0 bases and J by 0 bases, with 12 bases between. This CDR3 spans 16 amino acids.